This T cell receptor (beta chain) was documented in a study of CD8+ T cells in alopecia areata. The study's findings and limits: Affected scalp, especially in alopecia totalis/universalis, had a higher clonality than normal scalp did.

This clone was picked up a small number of times. Its cognate antigen is unknown. Mouse names are used for the genes. Sorting relied on CD4, CD8alpha, NKG2D, NKG2ACE and other markers applied to pooled cutaneous lymph node cells. cDNA reverse transcribed from extracted RNA served as the sequencing template. The data were produced by immunoSEQ multiplex PCR, yet TCRdb's version contains in-frame clones alone and is incomplete. Listed here are roughly 260,000 clones without any singletons, the top ten holding 1.2%. The source of this sequence is a C3H/HeJ mouse with alopecia areata. For this mouse line, the MHC haplotype is H2-k. Material for sequencing was CD4+ T cells sorted from a lymph node.

This CDR3 is CASSPGSNTEVFF. CDR3 bases read: TGTGCCAGCAGTCCAGGGTCAAACACA. J is TRBJ1-1 and V is TRBV14; maybe TRBD1 (5 bases). Read sequence stops 4 residues before the CDR3 end, and the germline J gene provides the missing end. The CDR3 runs 13 residues. Germline-derived CDR1 and CDR2 are SGHDT and FRDEAV. V was shortened by 4 bases and J by 0 bases, with 7 bases between the two germline ends.